The sequence of this T cell receptor (beta chain) was determined in a study of shared clonotypes between healthy human individuals. About this clone: Its antigen remains unidentified.

Authors' processing steps: From ImmunoSEQ came sequences covering only the junction and carrying no quality scores, so filtering differed. Sequencing used immunoSEQ multiplex PCR; TCRdb keeps in-frame clones, though not all of them. D and trimming come from the DNA, and the V and J calls and clone size come from that table. Here the sample spans about 1.1 million clones, approximately 80% being singletons. Germline-derived CDR1 and CDR2 are MNHEY and SVGAGI. This CDR3 has 14 amino acids. V lost 0 bases to trimming and J lost 2 bases, with 7 bases between them. Study results and caveats: Non-shared clonotypes showed lower generation probabilities than clonotypes common to all four donors.

The receptor's source is a man aged 18 to 30 in good health. Some clones in this sample may be carry-over from other donors' samples. This sequence joins TRBV6-5 and TRBJ2-5; D gene ambiguous. The specimen was memory CD4+ T cells from PBMCs. As for subset: CD45RA-negative fraction. The CDR3 spells CASSYSPSQETQYF. In DNA, the CDR3 is TGTGCCAGCAGTTACTCTCCCAGTCAAGAGACCCAGTACTTC.